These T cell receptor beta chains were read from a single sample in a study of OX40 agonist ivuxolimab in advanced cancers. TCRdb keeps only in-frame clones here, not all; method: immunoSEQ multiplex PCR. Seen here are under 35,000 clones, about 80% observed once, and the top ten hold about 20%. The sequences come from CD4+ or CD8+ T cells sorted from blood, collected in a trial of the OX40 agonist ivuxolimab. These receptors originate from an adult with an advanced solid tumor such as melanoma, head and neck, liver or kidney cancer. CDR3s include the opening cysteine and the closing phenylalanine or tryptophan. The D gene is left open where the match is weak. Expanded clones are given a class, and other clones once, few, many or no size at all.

CDR3aa: CASSSEGSGANVLTF
CDR3nt: TGCGCCAGCAGCTCGGAGGGCTCTGGGGCCAACGTCCTGACTTTC
abundance: .
j_gene: TRBJ2-6
d_gene: .
v_gene: TRBV5-1

CDR3aa: CASSLGGYSNQPQHF
CDR3nt: TGCGCCAGCAGCTTGGGAGGCTATAGCAATCAGCCCCAGCATTTT
abundance: few
j_gene: TRBJ1-5
d_gene: .
v_gene: TRBV5-1

CDR3aa: CASSESGAGNIQYF
CDR3nt: TGCGCCAGCAGTGAGTCTGGCGCGGGGAACATTCAGTACTTC
abundance: .
j_gene: TRBJ2-4
d_gene: .
v_gene: TRBV10-1

CDR3aa: CASSGGRGTYNEQFF
CDR3nt: TGTGCCAGCAGCGGGGGCAGGGGCACCTACAATGAGCAGTTCTTC
abundance: .
j_gene: TRBJ2-1
d_gene: .
v_gene: TRBV9

CDR3aa: CASRRSGANVLTF
CDR3nt: TGTGCCAGCAGGCGCTCTGGGGCCAACGTCCTGACTTTC
abundance: .
j_gene: TRBJ2-6
d_gene: .
v_gene: TRBV28

CDR3aa: CASRERQVLGEQYF
CDR3nt: TGTGCCAGCAGAGAAAGACAGGTTCTCGGCGAGCAGTACTTC
abundance: .
j_gene: TRBJ2-7
d_gene: .
v_gene: TRBV27

CDR3aa: CASSLGQGAYTIYF
CDR3nt: TGCGCCAGCAGCTTGGGACAGGGGGCTTACACCATATATTTT
abundance: .
j_gene: TRBJ1-3
d_gene: TRBD1
v_gene: TRBV5-1

CDR3aa: CASSLGQGYYEQYF
CDR3nt: TGTGCCAGCAGCTTAGGACAGGGGTACTACGAGCAGTACTTC
abundance: .
j_gene: TRBJ2-7
d_gene: TRBD1
v_gene: TRBV5-4

CDR3aa: CASSPSAGTSFTDTQYF
CDR3nt: TGCGCCAGCAGTCCATCGGCTGGGACTAGCTTTACAGATACGCAGTATTTT
abundance: .
j_gene: TRBJ2-3
d_gene: TRBD2
v_gene: TRBV5-1

CDR3aa: CASSLSRGYSYEQYF
CDR3nt: TGTGCCAGCAGCTTATCACGGGGTTACTCCTACGAGCAGTACTTC
abundance: .
j_gene: TRBJ2-7
d_gene: .
v_gene: TRBV11-2

CDR3aa: CASSPDSYGYTF
CDR3nt: TGTGCCAGCAGTCCCGACAGTTATGGCTACACCTTC
abundance: .
j_gene: TRBJ1-2
d_gene: .
v_gene: TRBV28

CDR3aa: CASSDYRDRNTGELFF
CDR3nt: TGTGCCAGCAGCGATTACCGGGACAGAAACACCGGGGAGCTGTTTTTT
abundance: .
j_gene: TRBJ2-2
d_gene: TRBD1
v_gene: TRBV7-8

CDR3aa: CASSPGTGYQPQHF
CDR3nt: TGCGCCAGCAGCCCCGGGACAGGGTATCAGCCCCAGCATTTT
abundance: .
j_gene: TRBJ1-5
d_gene: TRBD1
v_gene: TRBV4-1

CDR3aa: CASSFGTYSSYEQYF
CDR3nt: TGCGCCAGCAGCTTCGGGACTTATAGCTCCTACGAGCAGTACTTC
abundance: once
j_gene: TRBJ2-7
d_gene: .
v_gene: TRBV5-1

CDR3aa: CASSVGLAASYEQYF
CDR3nt: TGTGCCAGCAGCGTAGGACTAGCGGCATCCTACGAGCAGTACTTC
abundance: .
j_gene: TRBJ2-7
d_gene: TRBD2
v_gene: TRBV9

CDR3aa: CASSHPRQGKGEQYF
CDR3nt: TGCGCCAGCAGCCACCCAAGACAGGGGAAGGGCGAGCAGTACTTC
abundance: once
j_gene: TRBJ2-7
d_gene: TRBD1
v_gene: TRBV4-1

CDR3aa: CASSIQGPYEQYF
CDR3nt: TGTGCCAGCAGTATACAGGGACCCTACGAGCAGTACTTC
abundance: .
j_gene: TRBJ2-7
d_gene: .
v_gene: TRBV28

CDR3aa: CASSLPAGQTTGELFF
CDR3nt: TGTGCCAGCAGCTTACCCGCGGGACAAACCACCGGGGAGCTGTTTTTT
abundance: .
j_gene: TRBJ2-2
d_gene: .
v_gene: TRBV11-3

CDR3aa: CASSLQSGSSYNEQFF
CDR3nt: TGCGCCAGCAGCCTTCAATCCGGGTCTTCCTACAATGAGCAGTTCTTC
abundance: .
j_gene: TRBJ2-1
d_gene: .
v_gene: TRBV5-1